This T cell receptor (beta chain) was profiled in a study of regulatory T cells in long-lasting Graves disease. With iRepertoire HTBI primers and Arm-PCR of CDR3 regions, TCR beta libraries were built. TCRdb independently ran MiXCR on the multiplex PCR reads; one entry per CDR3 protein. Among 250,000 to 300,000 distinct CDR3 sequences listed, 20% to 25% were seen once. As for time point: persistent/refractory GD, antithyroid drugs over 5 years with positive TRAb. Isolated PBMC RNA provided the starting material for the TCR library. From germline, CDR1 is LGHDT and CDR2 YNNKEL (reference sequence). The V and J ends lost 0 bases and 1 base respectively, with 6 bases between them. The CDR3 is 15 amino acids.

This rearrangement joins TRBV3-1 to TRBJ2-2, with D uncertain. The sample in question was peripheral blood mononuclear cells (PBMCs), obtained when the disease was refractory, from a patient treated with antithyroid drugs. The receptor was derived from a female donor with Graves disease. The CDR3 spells CASSQDLGNTGELFF. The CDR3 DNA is TGTGCCAGCAGCCAAGATTTGGGGAACACCGGGGAGCTGTTTTTT.